One TCR beta chain is described in this entry. V lost 0 bases, J lost 4 bases, and 10 bases lay in between. Germline V gene lookup returns CDR1 SGHDT and CDR2 YYEEEE. The length of the CDR3 is 14 residues. The entry originates in a study of immune evolution from preneoplasia to lung adenocarcinoma. Produced via immunoSEQ multiplex PCR; TCRdb's table is partial and in-frame only. The sample comprises some 6,500 clones, approximately 88% of which are singletons, and approximately 3.1% rests with the top ten. The source of this sequence is an older donor with lung adenocarcinoma. The rearrangement uses TRBV5-6 and TRBJ1-2; D unresolved. The sample comprised FFPE lung adenocarcinoma in situ tissue. The chain's CDR3 is CASSLGGRGYGYTF. The DNA for the CDR3 is TGTGCCAGCAGCTTGGGTGGGCGGGGCTATGGCTACACCTTC.